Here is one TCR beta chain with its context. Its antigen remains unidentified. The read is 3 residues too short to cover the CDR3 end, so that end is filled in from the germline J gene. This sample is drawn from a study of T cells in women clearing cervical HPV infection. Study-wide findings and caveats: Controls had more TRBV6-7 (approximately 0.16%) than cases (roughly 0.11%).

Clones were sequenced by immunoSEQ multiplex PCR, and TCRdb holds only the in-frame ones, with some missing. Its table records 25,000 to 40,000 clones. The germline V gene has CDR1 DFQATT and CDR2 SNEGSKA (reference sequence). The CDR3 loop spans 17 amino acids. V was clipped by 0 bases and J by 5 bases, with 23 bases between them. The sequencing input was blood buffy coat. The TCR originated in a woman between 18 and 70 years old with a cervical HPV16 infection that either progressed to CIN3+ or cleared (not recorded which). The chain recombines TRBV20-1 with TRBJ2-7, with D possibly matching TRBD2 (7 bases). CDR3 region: CSARDERGGAFSHEQYF. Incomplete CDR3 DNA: TGCAGTGCTAGAGATGAGAGGGGGGGTGCGTTTAGCCACGAG.